The 5 T cell receptor beta chains below all came from one sample that was sequenced in a study of graft-versus-host responses after intestinal transplantation (dated by TCRdb to the early 2020s). The library relied on the immunoSEQ multiplex PCR assay. TCRdb carries this immuneACCESS record with in-frame sequences only. Its versions omit some clonotypes, under half of them owing to an unresolved V gene in the studies checked, with the rest unexplained. The sample includes 80,000 to 95,000 clones, with about nine tenths observed a single time. The leading ten clones occupy roughly 0.28% of the sample. The meaning of the sample's time point label: cells obtained before transplantation from donor or recipient. For these receptors, no antigen is known. Sequencing was performed on unstimulated CD4+ T cells sorted from spleen or lymph node cells, taken before transplant. Receptor source: a human donor who was the organ donor for an intestinal transplant.

The chain couples TRBV30 to TRBJ2-5; D possibly corresponds to TRBD2 (7 bases). The germline V gene has CDR1 GTSNPN and CDR2 SVGIG (reference sequence). The CDR3 totals 14 residues. V lost 3 bases and J 2 bases, leaving 13 bases between the germline ends. As DNA, the CDR3 is TGTGCCTGGAGCGAGGGGGGGAGGCAAGAGACCCAGTACTTC. This gives the protein CAWSEGGRQETQYF. The full variable domain, its missing parts supplied by reference TRBV30 and TRBJ2-5, is SQTIHQWPATLVQPVGSPLSLECTVEGTSNPNLYWYRQAAGRGLQLLFYSVGIGQISSEVPQNLSASRPQDRQFILSSKKLLLSDSGFYLCAWSEGGRQETQYFGPGTRLLVL.

The chain is built from TRBV9 and TRBJ1-3, with D uncertain. Between the trimmed V and J ends, which lost 0 bases and 4 bases, there was a span of 17 bases. The CDR3 has 17 amino acids. Germline CDR1 and CDR2: SGDLS and YYNGEE. The CDR3 DNA reads as TGTGCCAGCAGCGTAGCTACTAGCGGGGTTGGAGGAAACACCATATATTTT. It specifies CASSVATSGVGGNTIYF.

The gene calls are TRBV19 and TRBJ2-1, with 10 bases aligning to TRBD2. Germline-derived CDR1 and CDR2 are LNHDA and SQIVND (reference sequence). The V segment lost 2 bases and the J segment 4 bases; nucleotides outside the gene matches: 5. There are 16 residues in the CDR3. CDR3 protein: CASSITSGVVYNEQFF. DNA of the CDR3: TGTGCCAGTAGTATAACTAGCGGGGTAGTATACAATGAGCAGTTCTTC.

This chain connects TRBV7-9 to TRBJ1-5, with a tentative D call TRBD1 (5 bases). CDR3 length equals 13 residues. The germline V and J ends were trimmed by 5 bases and 8 bases, with 13 bases remaining between them. The germline CDR1 and CDR2 sequences are SEHNR and FQNEAQ (reference sequence). In nucleotides, the CDR3 is TGTGCCAGCAGCCCCCAGGGTGTAGAGCCCCAGCATTTT. Its translation is CASSPQGVEPQHF.

V usage is TRBV28 and J usage is TRBJ1-4; TRBD1 matches at 8 bases. Germline assignment: CDR1 MDHEN and CDR2 SYDVKM. The CDR3 is 14 amino acids. The junction had 9 bases not matched to a gene; V was cut back by 5 bases and J by 10 bases. CDR3 nucleotides: TGTGCCAGCAGTCCAGGGACAGGAGATAGAAAACTGTTTTTT. Translated: CASSPGTGDRKLFF.